This T cell receptor (beta chain) appears in the sequencing data of a study of blood T cell repertoires in COVID-19. Study details: Acute-phase and convalescent COVID-19 samples originated in the United States, Italy and Spain. Sources were T cells, B-cell-depleted T cells, or PBMCs; the material itself was cDNA or gDNA.

Looked up from germline, CDR1 is SGHRS and CDR2 is YFSETQ. CDR3 length: 15 residues. The V gene end was trimmed by 2 bases and the J gene end by 4 bases; junction bases not matched to a gene: 5. Authors' methods: Estimation of nucleated cell counts was performed using reference gene primer amplification. Some clones are missing from TCRdb's copy, which holds only in-frame ones; the method was immunoSEQ multiplex PCR. The V and J calls and clone size were taken over from that table, and D and trimming were inferred from the DNA. The sample has a few hundred thousand clones; about nine tenths are singletons.

The sample comprised peripheral blood. This chain joins TRBV5-1 and TRBJ2-5, with 10 bases that match TRBD2. This TCR was recovered from a man between 60 and 70 years old who had recovered from COVID-19. CDR3 bases: TGCGCCAGCAGCTTCGGACTAGCGGTAAGAGAGACCCAGTACTTC. Amino acid sequence: CASSFGLAVRETQYF.